These 19 T cell receptor beta chains were all obtained from the same sample, sequenced in a study of blood T cell repertoires in COVID-19. The repertoire was sequenced with immunoSEQ multiplex PCR; TCRdb's copy has only in-frame clones and lacks some. The repertoire has fewer than 200,000 clones, more than 80% of them found once; the top ten carry roughly 0.56%. Material for sequencing was peripheral blood. The origin of the receptors is a man aged 50-60 years with acute or convalescent COVID-19.

V is TRBV3-1 (or the pseudogene TRBV3-2) and J is TRBJ2-1; D might be TRBD1 (7 bases). Germline CDR1 LGHDT, CDR2 YNNKEL (reference sequence). The ends were cut back, 3 bases at V and 0 bases at J, with 12 bases in the middle. The CDR3 sequence is 16 residues long. The CDR3 DNA is TGTGCCAGCAGCCAGGCAGGGGGGAGCTCCTACAATGAGCAGTTCTTC. Protein: CASSQAGGSSYNEQFF.

The gene calls are TRBV2 and TRBJ2-5, with D unresolved. From germline, CDR1 is SNHLY and CDR2 FYNNEI. V lost 2 bases and J 2 bases, leaving 12 bases between the germline ends. The CDR3 sequence is 15 residues long. CDR3 DNA: TGTGCCAGCAGTGAAAAGCCCGACACACAAGAGACCCAGTACTTC. Protein: CASSEKPDTQETQYF.

Here the CDR3 DNA reads TGTGCCAGCAGCTTCAGTCTAGACACCGGGGAGCTGTTTTTT. Translated, it gives CASSFSLDTGELFF. This chain joins TRBV9 and TRBJ2-2; D gene unclear. The CDR3 length is 14 residues. Germline loops: CDR1 SGDLS, CDR2 YYNGEE. V lost 4 bases to trimming and J lost 3 bases, with 10 bases between them. The complete variable domain, with remaining parts taken from reference TRBV9 and TRBJ2-2, reads DSGVTQTPKHLITATGQRVTLRCSPRSGDLSVYWYQQSLDQGLQFLIQYYNGEERAKGNILERFSAQQFPDLHSELNLSSLELGDSALYFCASSFSLDTGELFFGEGSRLTVL.

This clone was recorded once. V is TRBV4-2 and J is TRBJ1-4, with unresolved D. This CDR3 is 17 amino acids long. The ends were cut back, 1 base at V and 3 bases at J, with 15 bases in the middle. Looked up from germline, CDR1 is LGHNA and CDR2 is YNFKEQ. CDR3 bases: TGTGCCAGCAGCCAAGGTGGAGGGAATATGGCTAATGAAAAACTGTTTTTT. Its translation: CASSQGGGNMANEKLFF.

This chain joins TRBV9 and TRBJ2-5, with D perhaps matching TRBD1 (5 bases). The V end lost 6 bases, the J end lost 5 bases, and 23 bases lay between the germline ends. This CDR3 has 16 residues. The germline V gene has CDR1 SGDLS and CDR2 YYNGEE. In DNA form, the CDR3 reads TGTGCCAGCACAAGGGGTGGAGAGAGGAGTGGGGAGACCCAGTACTTC. Translating it yields CASTRGGERSGETQYF.

The V gene is TRBV5-5, the J gene TRBJ1-1, with TRBD1 identical over 8 bases. CDR3 size: 17 residues. V gave up 4 bases and J gave up 0 bases; unmatched junction bases: 11. Germline CDR1 reads SGHKS; CDR2 reads YYEKEE (reference sequence). CDR3 sequence (DNA): TGTGCCAGCAGCCCGCGGGCAGGGACAGGTATGAACACTGAAGCTTTCTTT. It yields the protein CASSPRAGTGMNTEAFF.

The rearrangement links TRBV30 to TRBJ1-6; TRBD1 agrees at 8 bases. The germline CDR1 and CDR2 sequences are GTSNPN and SVGIG (reference sequence). This CDR3 comprises 13 residues. Trimming removed 4 bases from V and 11 bases from J; junction bases left unmatched: 7. CDR3 nucleotide sequence: TGTGCCTGGATCGGACAGGGATTGACACCCCTCCACTTT. Protein: CAWIGQGLTPLHF.

This clone has just one count. The DNA for the CDR3 is TGTGCCAGCAGCCGGGACAGGGAGTACGAGCAGTACGTC. Translating it yields CASSRDREYEQYV. V and J are TRBV6-2 or TRBV6-3 and TRBJ2-7; 9 nucleotides align to TRBD1. Germline V CDR1 and CDR2: MNHEY, SVGEGT. The J segment lost 4 bases and the V segment lost 6 bases, leaving 4 bases of the junction unmatched. This CDR3 is 13 amino acids long.

This sequence joins TRBV7-2 and TRBJ2-2; TRBD1 agrees at 10 bases. The V segment lost 5 bases and the J segment 6 bases; nucleotides outside the gene matches: 3. In germline, CDR1 is SGHTA, CDR2 FQGNSA. This CDR3 is 14 amino acids long. This CDR3 is CASSKDRGAGELFF. DNA of the CDR3: TGTGCCAGCAGCAAGGACAGGGGGGCCGGGGAGCTGTTTTTT.

J is TRBJ1-4 and V is TRBV10-2; TRBD1 matches at 9 bases. There are 14 residues in the CDR3. From germline, CDR1 is WSHSY and CDR2 SAAADI. The ends lost 8 bases at V and 5 bases at J; junction bases unmatched: 6. The CDR3 loop reads CASAPDRGNEKLFF. CDR3 sequence (DNA): TGCGCCAGCGCCCCGGACAGGGGAAATGAAAAACTGTTTTTT.

The chain has TRBV5-1 and TRBJ2-7; D is undetermined. Germline assignment: CDR1 SGHRS and CDR2 YFSETQ. Trimming took 2 bases from V and 5 from J, leaving 11 bases between them. CDR3 length equals 13 residues. CDR3 DNA: TGCGCCAGCAGCTTTCCTCTAGGAAACGAGCAGTACGTC. It encodes CASSFPLGNEQYV.

This rearrangement joins TRBV27 to TRBJ2-1, with TRBD2 matching 10 bases. The CDR3 is 16 residues long. Trimming at V came to 6 bases and at J to 3 bases, leaving 8 bases not matched to a gene. The germline CDR1 and CDR2 sequences are MNHEY and SMNVEV (reference sequence). The DNA for the CDR3 is TGTGCCAGCAGCCGGACTAGCGGCGTTCACTACAATGAGCAGTTCTTC. It encodes CASSRTSGVHYNEQFF.

The genes are TRBV18 and TRBJ2-1; 8 nucleotides agree with TRBD2. CDR1 and CDR2 from the germline V gene are KGHSH and LQKENI. V was clipped by 0 bases and J by 4 bases; unmatched bases: 5. This CDR3 has 16 amino acids. CDR3 bases: TGTGCCAGCTCACCACCGGGGACTAGTCGGTACAATGAGCAGTTCTTC. Its protein product is CASSPPGTSRYNEQFF.

The chain combines TRBV6-6 with TRBJ2-7; D ambiguous. The V end was cut by 0 bases, the J end by 0 bases, with 9 bases between. The CDR3 is 15 amino acids. Germline V CDR1 and CDR2: MNHNY, SVGAGI (reference sequence). The chain's CDR3 is CASSYSAGYSYEQYV. The CDR3 DNA reads TGTGCCAGCAGTTACTCGGCAGGTTACTCCTACGAGCAGTACGTC.

Only one count was recorded for this clone. The CDR3 region is CASSLVGQKETQYF. The DNA of the CDR3 is TGTGCCAGCAGCTTAGTGGGACAGAAAGAGACCCAGTACTTC. This sequence joins TRBV11-1 and TRBJ2-5, with TRBD1 matching 7 bases. Per germline, CDR1 SGHAT and CDR2 FQDESV (reference sequence). CDR3 length: 14 amino acids. Germline trimming cut 1 base from V and 3 bases from J; bases unmatched to any gene: 2.

This clone appeared a single time. J is TRBJ1-2 and V is TRBV5-6; possible D gene TRBD1, 6 bases. Per the germline V gene, CDR1 is SGHDT and CDR2 is YYEEEE. V gave up 5 bases and J gave up 9 bases, with 14 bases separating them. The CDR3 consists of 12 residues. CDR3 amino acids: CASRNTGFRYTF. The CDR3 DNA follows: TGTGCCAGCAGGAATACAGGGTTCCGCTACACCTTC.

This chain connects TRBV28 to TRBJ2-7, with 7 bases aligning to TRBD2. This CDR3 region has 15 residues. Germline assignment: CDR1 MDHEN and CDR2 SYDVKM. The ends lost 7 bases at V and 0 bases at J; junction bases unmatched: 9. The CDR3 is CASTTGLADSYEQYF. The CDR3 DNA sequence: TGTGCCAGCACCACCGGGCTAGCGGACTCCTACGAGCAGTACTTC. Combining the CDR3 with reference TRBV28 and TRBJ2-7 gives the whole variable domain DVKVTQSSRYLVKRTGEKVFLECVQDMDHENMFWYRQDPGLGLRLIYFSYDVKMKEKGDIPEGYSVSREKKERFSLILESASTNQTSMYLCASTTGLADSYEQYFGPGTRLTVT.

V gene TRBV10-3 combines with J gene TRBJ2-5; D perhaps matches TRBD2 (6 bases). The germline CDR1 and CDR2 sequences are ENHRY and SYGVKD. The CDR3 covers 14 residues. Trimming left V 10 bases short and J 4 bases short, with 19 bases between. The CDR3 loop reads CATRRAGLRETQYF. The CDR3 DNA is TGTGCCACCAGGCGGGCGGGGCTCCGAGAGACCCAGTACTTC.

The rearrangement links TRBV3-1 (or the pseudogene TRBV3-2) to TRBJ1-4; 7 bases agree with TRBD1. V dropped 2 bases and J dropped 8; count of bases not matched to a gene: 8. Germline-derived CDR1 and CDR2 are LGHDT and YNNKEL (reference sequence). The CDR3 length is 15 residues. The CDR3 loop is CASSQYRGLGEKLFF. DNA of the CDR3: TGTGCCAGCAGCCAATACAGGGGTCTTGGAGAAAAACTGTTTTTT.